Shown below are 26 T cell receptor beta chains from a single sample sequenced in a study of cytomegalovirus exposure and HLA in healthy donors. The PCR employed 60 Vbeta primers together with 13 Jbeta primers. The data were produced by immunoSEQ multiplex PCR, yet TCRdb's version contains in-frame clones alone and is incomplete. The table lists about 80,000 clones, roughly four fifths of them singletons. The sequencing sample was made of PBMCs. The receptors stem from a human donor in good health.

The chain recombines TRBV6-1 with TRBJ1-4; D possibly corresponds to TRBD1 (5 bases). CDR3 length: 17 amino acids. Trimming pared 2 bases from V and 3 bases from J, leaving 16 bases between. Germline CDR1 and CDR2: MNHNS and SASEGT. In DNA form, the CDR3 reads TGTGCCAGCAGTGAAAGGAGGGGCTTGGGAGCTAATGAAAAACTGTTTTTT. Encoded protein: CASSERRGLGANEKLFF.

The V gene is TRBV15, the J gene TRBJ1-5; D may be TRBD1 (5 bases). CDR3 length equals 17 residues. V lost 1 base and J lost 4, with 17 bases in between. CDR1 is LNHNV and CDR2 is YYDKDF in the germline V gene (reference sequence). For the CDR3, the DNA is TGTGCCACCAGCAGAGGGCAGGGCCTAAATGTAAATCAGCCCCAGCATTTT. Translated: CATSRGQGLNVNQPQHF.

The genes are TRBV11-2 and TRBJ2-7; the match to TRBD1 covers 8 bases. V gave up 5 bases and J gave up 1 base; unmatched junction bases: 7. The CDR3 spans 15 residues. Per germline, CDR1 SGHAT and CDR2 FQNNGV. This CDR3 reads CASSPRGRGSYEQYF. CDR3 nucleotides: TGTGCCAGCAGCCCCAGGGGGCGCGGATCCTACGAGCAGTACTTC. The full variable domain, rest sourced from reference TRBV11-2 and TRBJ2-7, is EAGVAQSPRYKIIEKRQSVAFWCNPISGHATLYWYQQILGQGPKLLIQFQNNGVVDDSQLPKDRFSAERLKGVDSTLKIQPAKLEDSAVYLCASSPRGRGSYEQYFGPGTRLTVT.

In this sample, this clone is medium-sized. The chain employs TRBV19 and TRBJ1-1, with 7 bases lining up with TRBD1. The CDR3 extends over 13 amino acids. Germline V gene lookup returns CDR1 LNHDA and CDR2 SQIVND (reference sequence). After removal of 5 bases from V and 7 bases from J, the junction contained 7 bases not matched to a gene. The CDR3 bases are TGTGCCAGTAGTGTTGGGAACAGGGGTGAAGCTTTCTTT. It translates to CASSVGNRGEAFF.

The rearrangement joins TRBV2 to TRBJ2-7, with 7 nucleotides matching TRBD1. The CDR3 spans 13 residues. J was trimmed by 3 bases and V by 6 bases; bases with no gene match: 5. Germline-derived CDR1 and CDR2 are SNHLY and FYNNEI. CDR3 sequence reads: CASSAGTVYEQYF. The CDR3 nucleotides read TGTGCCAGCAGCGCTGGGACAGTCTACGAGCAGTACTTC.

This clone was seen just once. V is TRBV6-4 and J is TRBJ1-2, with 8 bases that match TRBD1. The CDR3 totals 14 residues. Germline CDR1 MRHNA, CDR2 SNTAGT. The trim removed 6 bases at V and 7 bases at J, leaving 10 bases unmatched. DNA for the CDR3: TGTGCCAGCAGGCCCTCTCAGGGGGCCGGTGGCTACACCTTC. Protein product: CASRPSQGAGGYTF.

V is TRBV5-6 and J is TRBJ1-1; D may be TRBD1 (5 bases). CDR3 length: 13 amino acids. Germline V CDR1 and CDR2: SGHDT, YYEEEE. The V gene lost 1 base and the J gene lost 5 bases, with 9 bases spanning the gap. For the CDR3, the DNA is TGTGCCAGCAGCTTGTGGGGGGAAACTGAAGCTTTCTTT. Translated: CASSLWGETEAFF.

This clone was recorded a few times. The chain links TRBV7-2 to TRBJ1-2; D gene unclear. Germline-derived CDR1 and CDR2 are SGHTA and FQGNSA. The CDR3 covers 13 residues. V lost 7 bases, J lost 2 bases, and 11 bases lay in between. The CDR3 DNA reads TGTGCCAGCATGTCGAGTGCCAACTATGGCTACACCTTC. This gives the protein CASMSSANYGYTF.

This clone appeared a single time. The rearrangement uses TRBV5-6 and TRBJ1-6; 9 positions match TRBD1. Germline V gene sequence: CDR1 SGHDT, CDR2 YYEEEE. With 4 bases clipped from V and 10 bases from J, the junction kept 6 bases outside the gene matches. The CDR3 totals 14 residues. The CDR3 coding sequence is TGTGCCAGCAGCGGGGGACAGGGCGACTCACCCCTCCACTTT. The encoded protein is CASSGGQGDSPLHF. The full variable domain, with the rest looked up from reference TRBV5-6 and TRBJ1-6, is DAGVTQSPTHLIKTRGQQVTLRCSPKSGHDTVSWYQQALGQGPQFIFQYYEEEERQRGNFPDRFSGHQFPNYSSELNVNALLLGDSALYLCASSGGQGDSPLHFGNGTRLTVT.

V usage is TRBV4-1 and J usage is TRBJ2-1, with D perhaps TRBD1 (6 bases). The CDR3 spans 16 residues. CDR1 is MGHRA and CDR2 is YSYEKL in the germline V gene. V was pared by 0 bases and J by 0 bases, with 9 bases between. For the CDR3, the DNA is TGCGCCAGCAGCCAAGAAACAGGGAACTCCTACAATGAGCAGTTCTTC. Residues: CASSQETGNSYNEQFF.

V usage is TRBV13 and J usage is TRBJ1-2, with no clear D. V lost 2 bases, J lost 8 bases, and 9 bases lay in between. CDR1 and CDR2 (germline): PRHDT, FYEKMQ (reference sequence). The CDR3 length is 12 residues. The CDR3 DNA sequence: TGTGCCAGCAGCTTATTTTCGCTAGGCTACACCTTC. Its protein is CASSLFSLGYTF.

The chain couples TRBV7-9 to TRBJ2-7, with D perhaps TRBD2 (6 bases). CDR3 length: 15 residues. Germline lookup yields CDR1 SEHNR and CDR2 FQNEAQ (reference sequence). The V and J ends lost 2 bases and 1 base respectively, with 12 bases between them. This chain's CDR3 is CASSLPPGDSYEQYF. DNA for the CDR3: TGTGCCAGCAGCTTACCGCCGGGAGATTCCTACGAGCAGTACTTC.

The rearrangement joins TRBV6-5 to TRBJ1-1; 7 nucleotides match TRBD1. CDR1 is MNHEY and CDR2 is SVGAGI in the germline V gene. J was trimmed by 4 bases and V by 4 bases; bases with no gene match: 6. CDR3 length: 14 amino acids. The CDR3 DNA sequence: TGTGCCAGCAGTTTCGAACAGGGGTTCACTGAAGCTTTCTTT. It is translated as CASSFEQGFTEAFF.

The chain links TRBV5-1 to TRBJ2-3; 13 nucleotides agree with TRBD2. The CDR3 extends over 17 amino acids. Unmatched junction bases numbered 4, after V lost 3 bases and J lost 0 bases. Germline loops: CDR1 SGHRS, CDR2 YFSETQ. Written as DNA, the CDR3 is TGCGCCAGCAGCTATCCACTAGCGGGGGGGAGCACAGATACGCAGTATTTT. It specifies CASSYPLAGGSTDTQYF.

The rearrangement uses TRBV4-1 and TRBJ1-6, with D perhaps matching TRBD1 (6 bases). CDR3 length: 15 amino acids. V was clipped by 2 bases and J by 5 bases, with 10 bases between them. Per germline, CDR1 MGHRA and CDR2 YSYEKL. CDR3 residues: CASSQRTENNSPLHF. CDR3 bases: TGCGCCAGCAGCCAAAGGACAGAGAATAATTCACCCCTCCACTTT.

V is TRBV5-1 and J is TRBJ1-6; D perhaps matches TRBD1 (6 bases). The V and J ends lost 3 bases and 8 bases respectively, with 15 bases between them. The CDR3 runs 15 residues. Germline CDR1 reads SGHRS; CDR2 reads YFSETQ. CDR3 sequence reads: CASSWGPGLDSPLHF. CDR3 DNA: TGCGCCAGCAGCTGGGGGCCGGGTTTGGATTCACCCCTCCACTTT.

The chain has TRBV2 and TRBJ2-7; D possibly corresponds to TRBD1 (5 bases). This CDR3 has 14 residues. The V gene lost 1 base and the J gene lost 0 bases, with 7 bases spanning the gap. CDR1 SNHLY and CDR2 FYNNEI come from the germline V gene. The CDR3 region is CASSEGRGSYEQYF. The CDR3 DNA reads TGTGCCAGCAGTGAAGGAAGGGGCTCCTACGAGCAGTACTTC.

A few counts support this clone. The chain carries TRBV4-1 and TRBJ1-1, with D perhaps matching TRBD1 (5 bases). V lost 6 bases and J lost 2, with 19 bases in between. CDR3 size: 16 residues. Germline V gives CDR1 MGHRA, CDR2 YSYEKL. CDR3 region: CASRGGGLGVNTEAFF. In DNA, the CDR3 is TGCGCCAGCAGGGGGGGAGGATTGGGGGTTAACACTGAAGCTTTCTTT.

The chain links TRBV7-2 to TRBJ2-5; 7 nucleotides match TRBD1. Trimming took 5 bases from V and 2 from J; bases not matched to a gene: 20. The CDR3 consists of 19 residues. The germline CDR1 and CDR2 sequences are SGHTA and FQGNSA. CDR3 residues: CASSPKISSTGCSQETQYF. The CDR3 region has the DNA TGTGCCAGCAGCCCTAAAATATCGTCGACAGGGTGTAGTCAAGAGACCCAGTACTTC.

The chain uses TRBV25-1 and TRBJ2-7; D perhaps matches TRBD1 (5 bases). V was shortened by 0 bases and J by 5 bases, with 20 bases between the two germline ends. The germline V gene has CDR1 MGHDK and CDR2 SYGVNS. The CDR3 loop spans 17 amino acids. The CDR3 DNA reads TGTGCCAGCAGTGAATATACAGCCGCTGGGGCACTTGACGAGCAGTACTTC. It translates to CASSEYTAAGALDEQYF.

This rearrangement joins TRBV9 to TRBJ1-2; possible D gene TRBD1, 5 bases. CDR1 and CDR2 (germline): SGDLS, YYNGEE. Trimming left V 0 bases short and J 0 bases short, with 9 bases between. The CDR3 spans 15 residues. The CDR3 coding sequence is TGTGCCAGCAGCGTAGATCGGGGGACTAACTATGGCTACACCTTC. Protein: CASSVDRGTNYGYTF.

The rearrangement links TRBV29-1 to TRBJ1-3; D gene unclear. Trimming removed 4 bases at V and 1 base at J, with 8 bases between. This CDR3 comprises 13 residues. Germline assignment: CDR1 SQVTM and CDR2 ANQGSEA. The CDR3 bases are TGCAGCGTTGCGCCGGGGTCTGGAAACACCATATATTTT. Protein product: CSVAPGSGNTIYF.

The genes are TRBV13 and TRBJ2-1; 8 positions match TRBD2. Germline V gives CDR1 PRHDT, CDR2 FYEKMQ (reference sequence). After removal of 5 bases from V and 7 bases from J, the junction contained 13 bases not matched to a gene. CDR3 size: 16 residues. CDR3 coding DNA: TGTGCCAGCAGCCCCAGCCGGGGGGGGCTTGAAAATGAGCAGTTCTTC. Translation gives CASSPSRGGLENEQFF.

This clone was seen once. V gene TRBV7-2 combines with J gene TRBJ1-4; D not certain. The V end lost 0 bases, the J end lost 7 bases, and 12 bases lay between the germline ends. This CDR3 is built from 15 residues. Germline lookup yields CDR1 SGHTA and CDR2 FQGNSA. The DNA of the CDR3 is TGTGCCAGCAGCTTAGCCGGTTCTCCTGGTGAAAAACTGTTTTTT. Translated, it gives CASSLAGSPGEKLFF.

This clone showed up just once. The V and J genes are TRBV4-2 and TRBJ2-2; 10 nucleotides agree with TRBD2. The CDR3 totals 18 residues. The V segment lost 0 bases and the J segment 3 bases; nucleotides outside the gene matches: 7. CDR1 is LGHNA, CDR2 YNFKEQ, per germline. The CDR3 is CASSQESSGGPYTGELFF. As DNA, the CDR3 is TGTGCCAGCAGCCAAGAATCTAGCGGGGGCCCGTACACCGGGGAGCTGTTTTTT.

The genes are TRBV5-1 and TRBJ1-2; maybe TRBD1 (5 bases). From germline, CDR1 is SGHRS and CDR2 YFSETQ. V dropped 3 bases and J dropped 7 bases, with 22 bases sitting between them. The CDR3 runs to 16 residues. CDR3 sequence (DNA): TGCGCCAGCAGCTCCTTTACCAAGGGGCAGCTCTCTGGCTACACCTTC. Its protein product is CASSSFTKGQLSGYTF.